This is a list of T cell receptor beta chains from one sample in a study of spatial heterogeneity in lung cancer. One entry per CDR3 protein results from TCRdb running MiXCR on the 5' RACE reads. The sample consists of 20,000 to 30,000 distinct CDR3 sequences, around 6% of them appearing once. Sample: PBMCs, taken at follow-up. These receptors all stem from a male donor with early-stage non-small cell lung cancer. CDR3s include the opening cysteine and the closing phenylalanine or tryptophan. A D gene is named only where the DNA matches it firmly. Some rows mark clone size as missing; the rest say once, few, many or name a class of expanded clone.

length: 14
V: TRBV19
size: many
D: NA
J: TRBJ1-2
DNA: TGTGCCAGTAATTTCTTCGGCACCTCCTATGGCTACACCTTC
CDR3: CASNFFGTSYGYTF

length: 16
V: TRBV5-1
size: few
D: NA
J: TRBJ1-2
DNA: TGCGCCAGCAGATACACCCAGGGGACTGTGGACTATGGCTACACCTTC
CDR3: CASRYTQGTVDYGYTF

length: 14
V: TRBV14
size: many
D: TRBD1
J: TRBJ2-3
DNA: TGTGCCAGCTCTTCCACAGGGGGAACAGATACGCAGTATTTT
CDR3: CASSSTGGTDTQYF

length: 16
V: TRBV27
size: many
D: TRBD1
J: TRBJ2-1
DNA: TGTGCCAGCAGTGTCCGCGGGACAGGGGGCTCCAATGAGCAGTTCTTC
CDR3: CASSVRGTGGSNEQFF

length: 14
V: TRBV29-1
size: many
D: NA
J: TRBJ1-1
DNA: TGCAGCGTTGGGGGGCGGGCGAACTATGCTGAAGCTTTCTTT
CDR3: CSVGGRANYAEAFF

length: 13
V: TRBV27
size: NA
D: NA
J: TRBJ2-3
DNA: TGTGCCAGCAGTTTAAATAGAGAGAATACGCAGTATTTT
CDR3: CASSLNRENTQYF

length: 16
V: TRBV18
size: many
D: TRBD1
J: TRBJ1-6
DNA: TGTGCCAGCTCACCCTTACCCGGACAGGATAATTCACCCCTCCACTTT
CDR3: CASSPLPGQDNSPLHF

length: 17
V: TRBV2
size: many
D: TRBD2
J: TRBJ2-1
DNA: TGTGCCAGCAGTGACCCCATACTAGCGGGAGGGAACAATGAGCAGTTCTTC
CDR3: CASSDPILAGGNNEQFF

length: 17
V: TRBV9
size: many
D: TRBD2
J: TRBJ2-2
DNA: TGTGCCAGCAGCGTAGGTGGGACTAGTGGGTTTACCGGGGAGCTGTTTTTT
CDR3: CASSVGGTSGFTGELFF

length: 14
V: TRBV6-5
size: many
D: NA
J: TRBJ1-1
DNA: TGTGCCAGCAGCGCGACAGCACTATTGGCTGAAGCTTTCTTT
CDR3: CASSATALLAEAFF

length: 15
V: TRBV6-1
size: many
D: NA
J: TRBJ2-1
DNA: TGTGCCAGCAACGTGGACAGTATACCCTACAATGAGCAGTTCTTC
CDR3: CASNVDSIPYNEQFF

length: 13
V: TRBV15
size: many
D: NA
J: TRBJ1-5
DNA: TGTGCCACCAGCAGAGATCCCCAGCAGCCCCAGCATTTT
CDR3: CATSRDPQQPQHF

length: 13
V: TRBV18
size: many
D: TRBD1
J: TRBJ1-1
DNA: TGTGCCAGCTCACCAATTCAGGGGGCTGAAGCTTTCTTT
CDR3: CASSPIQGAEAFF

length: 17
V: TRBV7-3
size: many
D: TRBD1
J: TRBJ2-2
DNA: TGTGCCAGCAGCCCGAGGGCCGGGACAGGAAACACCGGGGAGCTGTTTTTT
CDR3: CASSPRAGTGNTGELFF

length: 18
V: TRBV12-3/TRBV12-4
size: NA
D: NA
J: TRBJ2-1
DNA: TGTGCCAGCAGTCCCGTGGGGAACAGGCCCGGGTCTCCGGAAGAGCAGTTCTTC
CDR3: CASSPVGNRPGSPEEQFF

length: 13
V: TRBV29-1
size: NA
D: NA
J: TRBJ1-2
DNA: TGCAGCGTTGAATTCCCTGGGGTGGAGGGCCACACCTTC
CDR3: CSVEFPGVEGHTF

length: 14
V: TRBV7-3
size: medium-sized
D: TRBD1
J: TRBJ2-3
DNA: TGTGCCAGCAGCCCCAAGGGGGCTACAGATACGCAGTATTTT
CDR3: CASSPKGATDTQYF

length: 17
V: TRBV7-2
size: many
D: TRBD2
J: TRBJ2-3
DNA: TGTGCCAGCAGCTTAGCCCCACTAGCGGGGGGCACAGATACGCAGTATTTT
CDR3: CASSLAPLAGGTDTQYF

length: 14
V: TRBV7-9
size: many
D: TRBD1
J: TRBJ1-2
DNA: TGTGCCAGCAGCCCATGGGACAGGGGAGACGGCTACACCTTC
CDR3: CASSPWDRGDGYTF

length: 12
V: TRBV12-3/TRBV12-4
size: many
D: NA
J: TRBJ2-3
DNA: TGTGCCAGCAGTTTCAGGGTGGATACGCAGTATTTT
CDR3: CASSFRVDTQYF

length: 14
V: TRBV12-3/TRBV12-4
size: many
D: NA
J: TRBJ2-3
DNA: TGTGCCAGCAGCCCGGGACTGCGGGGAGATACGCAGTATTTT
CDR3: CASSPGLRGDTQYF

length: 18
V: TRBV25-1
size: many
D: NA
J: TRBJ2-5
DNA: TGTGCCAGCAGTGAATGGGGTAGCGGGGCCAGGGGGCAAGAGACCCAGTACTTC
CDR3: CASSEWGSGARGQETQYF

length: 14
V: TRBV29-1
size: many
D: NA
J: TRBJ2-5
DNA: TGCAGCGTTTCCAGGACAGCCCTGGGAGAGACCCAGTACTTC
CDR3: CSVSRTALGETQYF

length: 15
V: TRBV2
size: NA
D: TRBD2
J: TRBJ2-1
DNA: TGTGCCAGCAGTGTACTAGCGGGAGTCAGGAATGAGCAGTTCTTC
CDR3: CASSVLAGVRNEQFF

length: 12
V: TRBV12-3/TRBV12-4
size: few
D: NA
J: TRBJ1-4
DNA: TGTGCCAGCAGTCACAGGGTTGAAAAACTGTTTTTT
CDR3: CASSHRVEKLFF

length: 15
V: TRBV6-2/TRBV6-3
size: few
D: NA
J: TRBJ2-7
DNA: TGTGCCAGCAGTTCCCCCAGCCGGAACTCCTACGAGCAGTACTTC
CDR3: CASSSPSRNSYEQYF

length: 16
V: TRBV7-9
size: few
D: TRBD1
J: TRBJ2-5
DNA: TGTGCCAGCAGCCGAGGGACAGGCGGTAGGGGGGAGACCCAGTACTTC
CDR3: CASSRGTGGRGETQYF

length: 15
V: TRBV6-5
size: many
D: NA
J: TRBJ2-5
DNA: TGTGCCAGCAGATCCGGACAGACGTACCAAGAGACCCAGTACTTC
CDR3: CASRSGQTYQETQYF

length: 15
V: TRBV19
size: many
D: TRBD1
J: TRBJ1-2
DNA: TGTGCCAGTAGTACCGAGGGGGCTCCTCGGTATGGCTACACCTTC
CDR3: CASSTEGAPRYGYTF

length: 15
V: TRBV7-8
size: many
D: NA
J: TRBJ1-2
DNA: TGTGCCAGCAGCTTAACACGGAATGCAGTATATGGCTACACCTTC
CDR3: CASSLTRNAVYGYTF

length: 13
V: TRBV29-1
size: many
D: NA
J: TRBJ1-1
DNA: TGCAGCGTTGATCGGAACGTGAACACTGAAGCTTTCTTT
CDR3: CSVDRNVNTEAFF

length: 13
V: TRBV27
size: few
D: NA
J: TRBJ1-5
DNA: TGTGCCAGCAGTTTTGGCGGGAATCAGCCCCAGCATTTT
CDR3: CASSFGGNQPQHF

length: 19
V: TRBV4-3
size: many
D: TRBD2
J: TRBJ2-2
DNA: TGCGCCAGCAGCCAACTGACTAGCGGGAGGATTACGAACACCGGGGAGCTGTTTTTT
CDR3: CASSQLTSGRITNTGELFF

length: 13
V: TRBV27
size: NA
D: NA
J: TRBJ2-5
DNA: TGTGCCAGCAGTTTCCTCAGGGCGGAGACCCAGTACTTC
CDR3: CASSFLRAETQYF

length: 16
V: TRBV6-5
size: NA
D: TRBD1
J: TRBJ2-7
DNA: TGTGCCAGCAGTTACTCGGGACCGGGACAGTCCTACGAGCAGTACTTC
CDR3: CASSYSGPGQSYEQYF

length: 18
V: TRBV7-9
size: many
D: TRBD2
J: TRBJ2-3
DNA: TGTGCCAGCAGCGCCAGCATGTGGCTAGCGGGAGGGCTGGATACGCAGTATTTT
CDR3: CASSASMWLAGGLDTQYF

length: 14
V: TRBV10-3
size: many
D: NA
J: TRBJ2-3
DNA: TGTGCCATCAGTGAGGTCTCTAGTTCAGATACGCAGTATTTT
CDR3: CAISEVSSSDTQYF

length: 15
V: TRBV15
size: many
D: NA
J: TRBJ1-6
DNA: TGTGCCACCAGCAGAGAGGGTGAGGCCTCTTCACCCCTCCACTTT
CDR3: CATSREGEASSPLHF

length: 14
V: TRBV7-9
size: few
D: TRBD2
J: TRBJ2-3
DNA: TGTGCCAGCAACTCCGGGACTAGCTACGATACGCAGTATTTT
CDR3: CASNSGTSYDTQYF

length: 16
V: TRBV7-8
size: many
D: TRBD1
J: TRBJ1-5
DNA: TGTGCCAGCAGCCAGCGACAGGGCTATAGCAATCAGCCCCAGCATTTT
CDR3: CASSQRQGYSNQPQHF

length: 16
V: TRBV6-1
size: NA
D: TRBD1
J: TRBJ2-1
DNA: TGTGCCAGCAGATTACAGGGGTCGAGCTCCTACAATGAGCAGTTCTTC
CDR3: CASRLQGSSSYNEQFF

length: 14
V: TRBV7-2
size: few
D: NA
J: TRBJ1-5
DNA: TGTGCCAGCAGCTTAGGTCGGAGAGGGCAGCCCCAGCATTTT
CDR3: CASSLGRRGQPQHF

length: 17
V: TRBV2
size: NA
D: NA
J: TRBJ2-5
DNA: TGTGCCAGCAGTGGACCCCCGGAGCTAGAAAACCAAGAGACCCAGTACTTC
CDR3: CASSGPPELENQETQYF

length: 15
V: TRBV12-3/TRBV12-4
size: many
D: NA
J: TRBJ2-2
DNA: TGTGCCAGCAGCAAACAGAAAGGGAACACCGGGGAGCTGTTTTTT
CDR3: CASSKQKGNTGELFF

length: 16
V: TRBV7-2
size: NA
D: TRBD2
J: TRBJ2-1
DNA: TGTGCCAGCAGCTTAGAGGCGGGAGTGACCTACAATGAGCAGTTCTTC
CDR3: CASSLEAGVTYNEQFF

length: 15
V: TRBV12-3/TRBV12-4
size: few
D: TRBD2
J: TRBJ2-1
DNA: TGTGCCAGCAGGCCTACTAGCGGGGGATACAATGAGCAGTTCTTC
CDR3: CASRPTSGGYNEQFF

length: 16
V: TRBV4-2
size: few
D: NA
J: TRBJ2-6
DNA: TGTGCCAGCAGCCAAGAATCGGGCTCTGGGGCCAACGTCCTGACTTTC
CDR3: CASSQESGSGANVLTF

length: 13
V: TRBV7-2
size: many
D: NA
J: TRBJ2-3
DNA: TGTGCCAGCAGCTTCCAGGGAACAGATACGCAGTATTTT
CDR3: CASSFQGTDTQYF

length: 15
V: TRBV6-5
size: few
D: TRBD2
J: TRBJ2-7
DNA: TGTGCCAGCAGACCGCTAGCGGGGGGTGACGACGAGCAGTACTTC
CDR3: CASRPLAGGDDEQYF

length: 15
V: TRBV4-2
size: many
D: NA
J: TRBJ2-7
DNA: TGTGCCAGCAGCCAAGATCAATTAGGGGCCTACGAGCAGTACTTC
CDR3: CASSQDQLGAYEQYF

length: 15
V: TRBV9
size: NA
D: NA
J: TRBJ1-1
DNA: TGTGCCAGCAGCGATGAACGGGGTGCGAACACTGAAGCTTTCTTT
CDR3: CASSDERGANTEAFF

length: 13
V: TRBV6-1
size: many
D: NA
J: TRBJ1-4
DNA: TGTGCCAGCAGTGAATCCCAAGTCCAGGCCCTCGATTTT
CDR3: CASSESQVQALDF